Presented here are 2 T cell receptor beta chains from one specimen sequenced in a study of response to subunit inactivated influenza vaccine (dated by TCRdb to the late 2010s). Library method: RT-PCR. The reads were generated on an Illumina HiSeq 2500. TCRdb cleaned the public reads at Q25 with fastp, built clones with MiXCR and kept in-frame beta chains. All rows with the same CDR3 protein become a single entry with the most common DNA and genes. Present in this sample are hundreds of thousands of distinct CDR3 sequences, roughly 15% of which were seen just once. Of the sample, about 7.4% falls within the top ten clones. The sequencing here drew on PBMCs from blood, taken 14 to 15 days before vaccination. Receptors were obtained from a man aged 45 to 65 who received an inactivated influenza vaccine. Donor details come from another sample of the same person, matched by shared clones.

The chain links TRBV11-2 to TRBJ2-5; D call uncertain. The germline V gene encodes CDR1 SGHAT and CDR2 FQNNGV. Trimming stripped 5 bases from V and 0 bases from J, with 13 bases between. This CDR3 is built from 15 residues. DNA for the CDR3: TGTGCCAGCAGCCCGGGTTCTTGGTACCAAGAGACCCAGTACTTC. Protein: CASSPGSWYQETQYF.

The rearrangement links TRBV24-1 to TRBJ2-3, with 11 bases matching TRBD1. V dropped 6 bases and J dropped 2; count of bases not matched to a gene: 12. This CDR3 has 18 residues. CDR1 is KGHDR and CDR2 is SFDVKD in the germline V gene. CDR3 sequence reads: CATSSGTGGPLSTDTQYF. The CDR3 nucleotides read TGTGCCACCAGTTCCGGGACAGGGGGTCCCCTCTCCACAGATACGCAGTATTTT.